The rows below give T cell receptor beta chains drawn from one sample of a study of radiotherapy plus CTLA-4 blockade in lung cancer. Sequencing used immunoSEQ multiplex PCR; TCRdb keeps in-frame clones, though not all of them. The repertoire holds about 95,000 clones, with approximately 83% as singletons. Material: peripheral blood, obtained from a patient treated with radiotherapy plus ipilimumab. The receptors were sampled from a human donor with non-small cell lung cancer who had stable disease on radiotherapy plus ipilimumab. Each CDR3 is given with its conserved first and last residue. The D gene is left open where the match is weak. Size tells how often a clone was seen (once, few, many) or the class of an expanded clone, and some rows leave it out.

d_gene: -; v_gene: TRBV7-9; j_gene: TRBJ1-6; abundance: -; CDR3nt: TGTGCCAGCAGCCTGGCCGGCGGGGATAATTCACCCCTCCACTTT; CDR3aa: CASSLAGGDNSPLHF
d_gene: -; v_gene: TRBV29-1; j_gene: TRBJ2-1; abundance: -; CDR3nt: TGCAGCGTTGCGCGGGGAGGTTTCCGCAATGAGCAGTTCTTC; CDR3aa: CSVARGGFRNEQFF
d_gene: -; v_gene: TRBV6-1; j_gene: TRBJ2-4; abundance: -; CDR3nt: TGTGCCAGCAGTGAAGCGCTTGAGGCCAAAAACATTCAGTACTTC; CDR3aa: CASSEALEAKNIQYF
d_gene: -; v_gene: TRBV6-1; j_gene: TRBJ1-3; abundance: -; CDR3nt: TGTGCCAGCAGTGTAGGCATGGGAAACACCATATATTTT; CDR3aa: CASSVGMGNTIYF
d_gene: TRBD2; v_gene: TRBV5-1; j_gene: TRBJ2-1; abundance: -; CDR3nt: TGCGCCAGCAGCTACGGACTAGCGCTGGGCGATGAGCAGTTCTTC; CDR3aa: CASSYGLALGDEQFF
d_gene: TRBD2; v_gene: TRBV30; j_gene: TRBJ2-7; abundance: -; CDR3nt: TGTGCCTGGGGTATGGGACTAGCAGCCGGGTACGAGCAGTACTTC; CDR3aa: CAWGMGLAAGYEQYF
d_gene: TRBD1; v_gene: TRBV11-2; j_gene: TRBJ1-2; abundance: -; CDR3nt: TGTGCCAGCAGCTTAGATCACGACAGGGTTAACTATGGCTACACCTTC; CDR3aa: CASSLDHDRVNYGYTF
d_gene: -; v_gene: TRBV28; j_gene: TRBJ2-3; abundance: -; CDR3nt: TGTGCCAGCAGTCGGGTGGCGCAGTATTTT; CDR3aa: CASSRVAQYF
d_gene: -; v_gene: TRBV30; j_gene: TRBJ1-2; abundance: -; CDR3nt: TGTGCCTGGAGTGTCGGAGGGTTCAATGGCTACACCTTC; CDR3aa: CAWSVGGFNGYTF
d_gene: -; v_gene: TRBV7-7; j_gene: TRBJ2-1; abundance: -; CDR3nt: TGTGCCAGCAGCTTAGCCGGAGGGACAGAGCAGTTCTTC; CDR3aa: CASSLAGGTEQFF
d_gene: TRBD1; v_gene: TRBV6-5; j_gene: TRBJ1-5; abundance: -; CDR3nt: TGTGCCAGCAGCCCCGACAGGGGTTTACAGCCCCAGCATTTT; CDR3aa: CASSPDRGLQPQHF
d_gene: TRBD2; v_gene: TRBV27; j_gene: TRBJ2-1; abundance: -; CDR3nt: TGTGCCAGCAGTTTCCTAATAGCGGGGGGGCCTAATGAGCAGTTCTTC; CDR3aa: CASSFLIAGGPNEQFF
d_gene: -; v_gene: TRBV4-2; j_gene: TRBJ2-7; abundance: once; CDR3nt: TGTGCCAGCAGCCAGGAGGGGATTACCTACGAGCAGTACTTC; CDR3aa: CASSQEGITYEQYF
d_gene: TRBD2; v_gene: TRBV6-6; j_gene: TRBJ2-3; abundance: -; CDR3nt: TGTGCCAGCAGTTACCCGATAGCGGGGGGCACAGATACGCAGTATTTT; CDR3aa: CASSYPIAGGTDTQYF
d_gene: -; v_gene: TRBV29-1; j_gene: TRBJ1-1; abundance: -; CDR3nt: TGCAGCGTTGCTGAACCGGAAGCTTTCTTT; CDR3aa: CSVAEPEAFF
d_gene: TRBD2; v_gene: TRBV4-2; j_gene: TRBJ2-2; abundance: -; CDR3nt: TGTGCCAGCAGCTCACCGGGACTAGCGGCCGGGGAGCTGTTTTTT; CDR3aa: CASSSPGLAAGELFF
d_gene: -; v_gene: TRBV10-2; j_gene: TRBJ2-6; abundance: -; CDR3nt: TGCGCCAGCAGTGAGAGGCTGTTGACTGGGGCCAACGTCCTGACTTTC; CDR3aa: CASSERLLTGANVLTF
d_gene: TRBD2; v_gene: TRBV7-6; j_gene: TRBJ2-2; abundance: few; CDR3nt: TGTGCCAGCAGCTTAGGGGCCTCGGGAGGCGGTTCCGGGGAGCTGTTTTTT; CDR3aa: CASSLGASGGGSGELFF
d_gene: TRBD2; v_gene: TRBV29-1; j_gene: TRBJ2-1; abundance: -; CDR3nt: TGCAGCGTGGGGACTAGCGGCTACAATGAGCAGTTCTTC; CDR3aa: CSVGTSGYNEQFF
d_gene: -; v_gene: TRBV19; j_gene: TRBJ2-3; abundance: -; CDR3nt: TGTGCCAGTACCGATTCCACAGTCGCGGATACGCAGTATTTT; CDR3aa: CASTDSTVADTQYF
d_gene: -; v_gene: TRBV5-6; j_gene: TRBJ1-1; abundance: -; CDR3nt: TGTGCCAGCAGCTTGGGTAGGGTGAACACTGAAGCTTTCTTT; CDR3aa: CASSLGRVNTEAFF
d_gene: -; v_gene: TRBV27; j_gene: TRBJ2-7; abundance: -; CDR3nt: TGTGCCAGCAGTTTCTCAGGTATCAAGCAGTACTTC; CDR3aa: CASSFSGIKQYF
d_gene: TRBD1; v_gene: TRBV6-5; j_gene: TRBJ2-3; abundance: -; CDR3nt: TGTGCCAGCAGTTATTGGGACAGGGGAGGGAATACGCAGTATTTT; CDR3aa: CASSYWDRGGNTQYF
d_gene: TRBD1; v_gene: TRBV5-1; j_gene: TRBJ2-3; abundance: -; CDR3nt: TGCGCCAGCAGCCGGGACAGGGGGAGCACAGATACGCAGTATTTT; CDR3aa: CASSRDRGSTDTQYF
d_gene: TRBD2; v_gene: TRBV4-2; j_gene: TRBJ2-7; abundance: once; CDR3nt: TGTGCCAGCAGCCAAGATCGGGGACTAGCGGAGGTAGAGCAGTACTTC; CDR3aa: CASSQDRGLAEVEQYF
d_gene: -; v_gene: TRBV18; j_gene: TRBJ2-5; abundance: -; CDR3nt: TGTGCCAGCTCACCACGGCAGAGTAAAGAGACCCAGTACTTC; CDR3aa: CASSPRQSKETQYF
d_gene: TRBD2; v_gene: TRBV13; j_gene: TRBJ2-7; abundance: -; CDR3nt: TGTGCCAGCAGCTCCTGGACTAGCGGGGGGATTTACGAGCAGTACTTC; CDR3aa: CASSSWTSGGIYEQYF
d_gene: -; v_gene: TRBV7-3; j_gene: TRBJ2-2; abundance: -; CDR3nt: TGTGCCAGCAGCCGGGCCCTTGGAACCGGGGAGCTGTTTTTT; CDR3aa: CASSRALGTGELFF
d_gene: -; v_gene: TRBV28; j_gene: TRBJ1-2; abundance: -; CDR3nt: TGTGCCAGCAGTTCGAGGGGCGCACCTATGCCTGGCTACACCTTC; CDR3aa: CASSSRGAPMPGYTF
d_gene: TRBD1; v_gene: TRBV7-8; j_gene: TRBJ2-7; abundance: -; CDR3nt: TGTGCCAGCAGCCCCCCGGGCACAGGGGGAAGGGAGCAGTACTTC; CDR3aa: CASSPPGTGGREQYF